Each of the 19 T cell receptor beta chains below was sequenced from the same sample in a study of monozygotic twins with inflammatory bowel disease. TCRdb re-called the 5' RACE reads; one entry per CDR3 protein, DNA not given. Its listing shows about 160,000 distinct CDR3 sequences. Sequencing was done on a sample of blood. These receptors originate from a human donor with ulcerative colitis or Crohn's disease, or a healthy co-twin of an affected twin (not recorded which).

The chain employs TRBV5-1 and TRBJ2-5. CDR3 size: 13 residues. Germline CDR1 reads SGHRS; CDR2 reads YFSETQ. CDR3: CASSLEGSETQYF.

The rearrangement links TRBV9 to TRBJ1-4; TCRdb designates TRBD1, a call that cannot be tested without DNA. The CDR3 runs to 13 residues. Germline V gene lookup returns CDR1 SGDLS and CDR2 YYNGEE. CDR3 protein: CASSVGPGRGLFF. The full variable domain, completed using reference TRBV9 and TRBJ1-4, is DSGVTQTPKHLITATGQRVTLRCSPRSGDLSVYWYQQSLDQGLQFLIQYYNGEERAKGNILERFSAQQFPDLHSELNLSSLELGDSALYFCASSVGPGRGLFFGSGTQLSVL.

The J gene is TRBJ1-5, the V gene TRBV7-8; TCRdb's D gene call, TRBD1, goes unchecked for lack of DNA. CDR3 length: 12 amino acids. The germline V gene has CDR1 SGHVS and CDR2 FQNEAQ. The chain's CDR3 is CASSPLNQPQHF.

The chain couples TRBV7-8 to TRBJ2-3; the TRBD1 assignment by TCRdb is unverifiable without DNA. The CDR3 extends over 14 amino acids. Per the germline V gene, CDR1 is SGHVS and CDR2 is FQNEAQ. CDR3 amino acids: CASEWGGSADTQYF.

V is TRBV3-1 and J is TRBJ2-7; TCRdb designates TRBD1, a call that cannot be tested without DNA. Germline lookup yields CDR1 LGHDT and CDR2 YNNKEL (reference sequence). CDR3 length: 15 amino acids. CDR3 protein: CASSQRTGGVDEQYF.

The CDR3 protein is CSARGGRGDYTEAFF. The rearrangement links TRBV20-1 to TRBJ1-1; TCRdb indicates TRBD1, and absent DNA this call remains unverified. Germline CDR1 is DFQATT and CDR2 is SNEGSKA (reference sequence). The CDR3 consists of 15 residues.

This chain connects TRBV5-4 to TRBJ2-7; TCRdb designates TRBD1, a call that cannot be tested without DNA. This CDR3 contains 16 residues. Germline V lookup: CDR1 SGHNT, CDR2 YYREEE (reference sequence). The CDR3 is CASSSGGGLTSYEQYF.

CDR3 loop: CASSATRGGDTDTQYF. The chain combines TRBV13 with TRBJ2-3; the D call of TRBD2 rests on TCRdb alone, since no DNA is present to check it. There are 16 residues in the CDR3. Germline V CDR1 and CDR2: PRHDT, FYEKMQ (reference sequence). The variable domain in full, completed from reference TRBV13 and TRBJ2-3, reads AAGVIQSPRHLIKEKRETATLKCYPIPRHDTVYWYQQGPGQDPQFLISFYEKMQSDKGSIPDRFSAQQFSDYHSELNMSSLELGDSALYFCASSATRGGDTDTQYFGPGTRLTVL.

V is TRBV28 and J is TRBJ2-7; absent DNA, TCRdb's TRBD1 call cannot be checked. The germline gives CDR1 MDHEN, CDR2 SYDVKM. CDR3 length equals 13 residues. The CDR3 here is CASSSHPLYEQYF. Based on the CDR3 plus reference TRBV28 and TRBJ2-7, the full variable domain is DVKVTQSSRYLVKRTGEKVFLECVQDMDHENMFWYRQDPGLGLRLIYFSYDVKMKEKGDIPEGYSVSREKKERFSLILESASTNQTSMYLCASSSHPLYEQYFGPGTRLTVT.

CDR3 loop: CSASPDIPYEQYF. The chain employs TRBV20-1 and TRBJ2-7; there is no DNA to check the TCRdb D call of TRBD1. CDR1 and CDR2 (germline): DFQATT, SNEGSKA (reference sequence). This CDR3 contains 13 residues.

The V call is TRBV10-3, the J call TRBJ2-3. The V gene's germline CDR1 is ENHRY and CDR2 SYGVKD. The CDR3 is 11 residues long. The CDR3 sequence: CAISAPDTQYF.

This chain joins TRBV20-1 and TRBJ2-2. CDR3 length: 14 residues. From germline, CDR1 is DFQATT and CDR2 SNEGSKA (reference sequence). This CDR3 is CSAVEEWATGELFF.

V and J are TRBV7-9 and TRBJ2-7; TCRdb names TRBD1, which stays unverified in the absence of DNA. The CDR3 sequence is 15 residues long. Germline values: CDR1 SEHNR, CDR2 FQNEAQ (reference sequence). The CDR3 here is CASSSPQTGINEQYF. The complete variable domain, with remaining parts taken from reference TRBV7-9 and TRBJ2-7, reads DTGVSQNPRHKITKRGQNVTFRCDPISEHNRLYWYRQTLGQGPEFLTYFQNEAQLEKSRLLSDRFSAERPKGSFSTLEIQRTEQGDSAMYLCASSSPQTGINEQYFGPGTRLTVT.

The J gene is TRBJ2-7, the V gene TRBV5-5; TCRdb returns TRBD2, unconfirmable since there is no DNA. In germline, CDR1 is SGHKS, CDR2 YYEKEE (reference sequence). This CDR3 contains 15 residues. CDR3 sequence reads: CASLAADGYSYEQYF.

This chain uses TRBV3-1 with TRBJ2-7. This CDR3 comprises 14 residues. Germline V lookup: CDR1 LGHDT, CDR2 YNNKEL (reference sequence). CDR3: CASSLLGTNYEQYF.

V gene TRBV5-1 combines with J gene TRBJ2-2. This CDR3 has 15 amino acids. Looked up from germline, CDR1 is SGHRS and CDR2 is YFSETQ. CDR3 region: CASSLVHTNTGELFF.

The chain recombines TRBV7-2 with TRBJ2-2; TCRdb's assignment of TRBD2 cannot be checked, as there is no DNA. Germline CDR1 is SGHTA and CDR2 is FQGNSA. The CDR3 runs 15 residues. The CDR3 loop is CASSLEGGRAGELFF.

The genes are TRBV20-1 and TRBJ1-2. Germline V gene lookup returns CDR1 DFQATT and CDR2 SNEGSKA (reference sequence). This CDR3 comprises 12 residues. The CDR3 reads CSAPTGSYGYTF.

The chain employs TRBV10-3 and TRBJ1-1; as DNA is missing, the TRBD1 call by TCRdb cannot be tested. The length of the CDR3 is 15 residues. The germline V gene has CDR1 ENHRY and CDR2 SYGVKD. The chain's CDR3 is CAISESGEGLTEAFF.